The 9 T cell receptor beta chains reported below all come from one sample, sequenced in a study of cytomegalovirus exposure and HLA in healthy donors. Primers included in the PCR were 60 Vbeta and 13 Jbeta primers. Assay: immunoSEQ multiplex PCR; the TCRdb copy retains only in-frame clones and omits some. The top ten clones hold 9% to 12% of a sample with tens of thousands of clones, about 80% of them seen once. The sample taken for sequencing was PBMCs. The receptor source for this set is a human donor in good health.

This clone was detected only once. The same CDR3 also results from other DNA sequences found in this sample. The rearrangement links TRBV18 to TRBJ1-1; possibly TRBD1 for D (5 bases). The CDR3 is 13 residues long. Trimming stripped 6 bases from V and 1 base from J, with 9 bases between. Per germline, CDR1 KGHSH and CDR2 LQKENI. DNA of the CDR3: TGTGCCAGCTCCCCTACAGGGAACACTGAAGCTTTCTTT. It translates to CASSPTGNTEAFF.

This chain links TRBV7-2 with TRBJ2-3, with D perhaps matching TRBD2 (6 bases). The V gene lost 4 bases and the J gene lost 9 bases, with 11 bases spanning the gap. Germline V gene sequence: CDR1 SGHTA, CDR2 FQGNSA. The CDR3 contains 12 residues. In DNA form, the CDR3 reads TGTGCCAGCAGCTCCCCCGGGGGAACGCAGTATTTT. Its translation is CASSSPGGTQYF.

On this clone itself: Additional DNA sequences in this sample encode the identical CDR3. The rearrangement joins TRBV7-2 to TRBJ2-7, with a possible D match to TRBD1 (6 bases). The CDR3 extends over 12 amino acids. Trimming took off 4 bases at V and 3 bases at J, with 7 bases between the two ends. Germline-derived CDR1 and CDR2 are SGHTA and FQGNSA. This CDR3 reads CASSSQGYEQYF. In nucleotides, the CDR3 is TGTGCCAGCAGCTCACAGGGCTACGAGCAGTACTTC. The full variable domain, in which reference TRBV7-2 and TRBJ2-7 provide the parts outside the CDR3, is GAGVSQSPSNKVTEKGKDVELRCDPISGHTALYWYRQSLGQGLEFLIYFQGNSAPDKSGLPSDRFSAERTGGSVSTLTIQRTQQEDSAVYLCASSSQGYEQYFGPGTRLTVT.

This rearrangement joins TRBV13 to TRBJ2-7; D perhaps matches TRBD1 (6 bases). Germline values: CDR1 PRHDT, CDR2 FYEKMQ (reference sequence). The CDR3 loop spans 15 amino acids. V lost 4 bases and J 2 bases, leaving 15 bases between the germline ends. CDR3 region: CASSSGAVITYEQYF. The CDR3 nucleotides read TGTGCCAGCAGCTCAGGGGCAGTTATCACCTACGAGCAGTACTTC.

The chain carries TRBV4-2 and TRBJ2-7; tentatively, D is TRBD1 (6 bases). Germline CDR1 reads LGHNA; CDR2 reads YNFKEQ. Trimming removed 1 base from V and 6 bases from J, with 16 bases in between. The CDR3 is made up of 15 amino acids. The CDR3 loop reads CASSQGAGARIEQYF. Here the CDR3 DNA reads TGTGCCAGCAGCCAAGGTGCAGGGGCGCGAATCGAGCAGTACTTC.

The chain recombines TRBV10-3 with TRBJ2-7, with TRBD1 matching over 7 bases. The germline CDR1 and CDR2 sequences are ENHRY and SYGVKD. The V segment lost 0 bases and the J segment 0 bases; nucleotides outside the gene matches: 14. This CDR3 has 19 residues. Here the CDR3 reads CAISESAIKDRPYSYEQYF. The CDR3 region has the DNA TGTGCCATCAGTGAGTCGGCCATAAAGGACAGGCCATACTCCTACGAGCAGTACTTC.

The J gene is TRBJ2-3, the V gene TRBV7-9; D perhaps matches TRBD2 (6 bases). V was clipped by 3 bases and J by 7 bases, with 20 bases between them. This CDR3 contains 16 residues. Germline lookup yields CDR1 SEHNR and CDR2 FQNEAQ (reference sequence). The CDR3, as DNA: TGTGCCAGCAGCTTGGGACTCCAAGCCCTACCCCATACGCAGTATTTT. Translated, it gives CASSLGLQALPHTQYF.

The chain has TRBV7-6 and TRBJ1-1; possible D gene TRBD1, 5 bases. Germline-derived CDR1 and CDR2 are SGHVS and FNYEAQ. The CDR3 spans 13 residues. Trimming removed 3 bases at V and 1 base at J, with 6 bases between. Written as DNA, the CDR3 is TGTGCCAGCAGCTTGCAGGGGAACACTGAAGCTTTCTTT. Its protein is CASSLQGNTEAFF.

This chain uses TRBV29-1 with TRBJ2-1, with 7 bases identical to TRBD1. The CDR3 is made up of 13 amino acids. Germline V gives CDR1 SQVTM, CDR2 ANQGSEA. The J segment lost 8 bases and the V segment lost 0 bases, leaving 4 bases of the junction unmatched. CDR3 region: CSVEDNRGYEQFF. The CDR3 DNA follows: TGCAGCGTTGAAGACAACAGGGGATATGAGCAGTTCTTC.